Listed here are 9 T cell receptor beta chains from one sample, sequenced in a study of beta chain features in type 1 diabetes. Study-level points and caveats: The study found moderately but significantly shorter TCRB CDR3s in all four CD4+ subsets of Type 1 diabetes patients.

Expressed TCRB transcripts were sequenced because the entire RNA isolate underwent reverse transcription. Using immunoSEQ multiplex PCR, the repertoire was profiled, and TCRdb retains in-frame clones only, with some absent. The data hold about 340,000 clones, with less than 15% observed a single time. What these receptors recognize is not known. Specimen: naive CD4+ T cells from blood. These receptor sequences come from a woman between 18 and 30 years old with type 1 diabetes.

The chain links TRBV7-2 to TRBJ2-5, with 7 bases that match TRBD2. Trimming at V came to 0 bases and at J to 13 bases, leaving 5 bases not matched to a gene. Germline V gene data show CDR1 as SGHTA and CDR2 as FQGNSA. The length of the CDR3 is 12 residues. This CDR3 reads CASSLAPASGYF. In DNA form, the CDR3 reads TGTGCCAGCAGCTTAGCGCCAGCTAGCGGGTACTTC.

V is TRBV11-2 and J is TRBJ2-2; D uncertain. CDR1 is SGHAT, CDR2 FQNNGV, per germline. This CDR3 contains 18 residues. V was cut by 5 bases and J by 1 base, with 20 bases left in between. The chain's CDR3 is CASSPFLFRPGNTGELFF. The CDR3 DNA reads as TGTGCCAGCAGCCCTTTTCTGTTTCGCCCGGGGAACACCGGGGAGCTGTTTTTT.

This clone appeared a few times. The chain couples TRBV4-1 to TRBJ2-3; D is possibly TRBD1 (6 bases). Per the germline V gene, CDR1 is MGHRA and CDR2 is YSYEKL. V was cut by 1 base and J by 1 base, with 15 bases left in between. CDR3 length: 17 residues. CDR3: CASSQVGAGWRTDTQYF. In DNA, the CDR3 is TGCGCCAGCAGCCAAGTGGGGGCGGGTTGGCGCACAGATACGCAGTATTTT.

This clone was observed a handful of times. The V gene is TRBV5-1, the J gene TRBJ2-1; 9 bases line up with TRBD1. The CDR3 has 16 residues. V lost 4 bases and J lost 9; bases outside the gene matches: 14. Per germline, CDR1 SGHRS and CDR2 YFSETQ. Here the CDR3 reads CASSNPPGQGIGEQFF. In nucleotides, the CDR3 is TGCGCCAGCAGCAACCCTCCGGGACAGGGTATCGGTGAGCAGTTCTTC.

The chain couples TRBV7-2 to TRBJ1-5; D may be TRBD1 (5 bases). Trimming left V 3 bases short and J 2 bases short, with 5 bases between. The CDR3 length is 13 residues. Germline loops: CDR1 SGHTA, CDR2 FQGNSA. CDR3 protein: CASSFRGNQPQHF. The CDR3 nucleotides read TGTGCCAGCAGCTTCAGGGGCAATCAGCCCCAGCATTTT.

This clone was seen a few times. The chain employs TRBV7-6 and TRBJ2-3, with 7 bases that match TRBD2. Germline CDR1 is SGHVS and CDR2 is FNYEAQ. CDR3 size: 18 residues. V was clipped by 5 bases and J by 5 bases; unmatched bases: 19. The chain's CDR3 is CASSPRSSTWEGLDTQYF. The CDR3 nucleotides read TGTGCCAGCAGCCCGCGATCATCTACGTGGGAGGGCCTAGATACGCAGTATTTT.

CDR3 residues: CASSKAVGNEQFF. The CDR3 DNA is TGTGCCAGCAGTAAAGCGGTTGGGAATGAGCAGTTCTTC. The J gene is TRBJ2-1, the V gene TRBV25-1; D may be TRBD2 (5 bases). The V and J ends lost 5 bases and 7 bases respectively, with 12 bases between them. The CDR3 is made up of 13 amino acids. CDR1 and CDR2 (germline): MGHDK, SYGVNS.

V gene TRBV29-1 combines with J gene TRBJ1-1; no clear D gene. V shed 4 bases and J shed 0 bases, with 9 bases lying between them. Germline CDR1 reads SQVTM; CDR2 reads ANQGSEA. The CDR3 is made up of 13 amino acids. CDR3 bases: TGCAGCGTTGCCGACTACATGAACACTGAAGCTTTCTTT. This gives the protein CSVADYMNTEAFF.

This clone has a handful of counts. V gene TRBV5-1 combines with J gene TRBJ2-1; TRBD2 agrees at 11 bases. Germline-derived CDR1 and CDR2 are SGHRS and YFSETQ. The V segment lost 4 bases and the J segment 10 bases; nucleotides outside the gene matches: 10. This CDR3 is 15 amino acids long. The DNA of the CDR3 is TGCGCCAGCAGCGGGGGGACCTTAGCGGGAGGGGAGCAGTTCTTC. Encoded protein: CASSGGTLAGGEQFF.